These T cell receptor beta chains were read from a single sample in a study of CD8 T cells in Susac syndrome. TCRdb fed the immunoSEQ multiplex PCR reads into MiXCR, producing one record per CDR3 protein. The sample lists about 77,000 distinct CDR3 sequences, roughly 91% occurring once. Sequenced input: CD4+ T cells from PBMCs. These receptors all come from a human donor with Susac syndrome. Each CDR3 is given with its conserved first and last residue. The D gene is left open where the match is weak. Expanded clones get a size class; other rows say once, few or many, or leave the size out.

j_gene: TRBJ2-7; abundance: few; d_gene: .; v_gene: TRBV4-3; CDR3aa: CASSQGTLIYEQYF; CDR3nt: TGCGCCAGCAGCCAAGGGACACTGATCTACGAGCAGTACTTC
j_gene: TRBJ1-2; abundance: once; d_gene: .; v_gene: TRBV18; CDR3aa: CASSPVPDSSYGYTF; CDR3nt: TGTGCCAGCTCACCGGTTCCGGACTCTTCTTATGGCTACACCTTC
j_gene: TRBJ2-5; abundance: .; d_gene: .; v_gene: TRBV27; CDR3aa: CASSSRVAGLETQYF; CDR3nt: TGTGCCAGCAGTTCTCGGGTGGCCGGGCTAGAGACCCAGTACTTC
j_gene: TRBJ2-4; abundance: .; d_gene: .; v_gene: TRBV2; CDR3aa: CASRVGENIQYF; CDR3nt: TGTGCCAGCAGGGTTGGGGAAAACATTCAGTACTTC
j_gene: TRBJ1-2; abundance: .; d_gene: .; v_gene: TRBV2; CDR3aa: CASKYSDAYGYTF; CDR3nt: TGTGCCAGCAAATACAGCGACGCTTATGGCTACACCTTC
j_gene: TRBJ1-2; abundance: .; d_gene: .; v_gene: TRBV3-1; CDR3aa: CASSQDMRGPSWGYTF; CDR3nt: TGTGCCAGCAGCCAAGATATGAGGGGTCCCTCTTGGGGCTACACCTTC
j_gene: TRBJ2-1; abundance: .; d_gene: .; v_gene: TRBV11-2; CDR3aa: CASSPVGYSKFF; CDR3nt: TGTGCCAGCAGCCCGGTGGGGTATTCGAAGTTCTTC
j_gene: TRBJ2-2; abundance: .; d_gene: .; v_gene: TRBV5-1; CDR3aa: CASSLAGLAHNTGELFF; CDR3nt: TGCGCCAGCAGCTTGGCCGGGCTAGCGCATAACACCGGGGAGCTGTTTTTT
j_gene: TRBJ2-5; abundance: .; d_gene: .; v_gene: TRBV30; CDR3aa: CAWTNGGGTETQYF; CDR3nt: TGTGCCTGGACGAACGGAGGCGGGACGGAGACCCAGTACTTC
j_gene: TRBJ2-7; abundance: once; d_gene: .; v_gene: TRBV3-1; CDR3aa: CASSHGRYEQYF; CDR3nt: TGTGCCAGCAGCCACGGACGGTACGAGCAGTACTTC
j_gene: TRBJ2-3; abundance: .; d_gene: .; v_gene: TRBV11-2; CDR3aa: CASSPRPTGTGAYTQYF; CDR3nt: TGTGCCAGCAGCCCTCGACCTACCGGGACGGGTGCGTATACGCAGTATTTT
j_gene: TRBJ2-3; abundance: .; d_gene: TRBD2; v_gene: TRBV6-2/TRBV6-3; CDR3aa: CASSYRTSGRRDTQYF; CDR3nt: TGTGCCAGCAGTTATCGAACTAGCGGGAGGAGAGATACGCAGTATTTT
j_gene: TRBJ1-2; abundance: .; d_gene: .; v_gene: TRBV11-1; CDR3aa: CASSFKGEVYGYTF; CDR3nt: TGTGCCAGCAGCTTCAAAGGGGAGGTCTATGGCTACACCTTC
j_gene: TRBJ2-1; abundance: .; d_gene: .; v_gene: TRBV5-1; CDR3aa: CASGYYTGSYNEQFF; CDR3nt: TGCGCCAGCGGCTACTATACCGGCTCCTACAATGAGCAGTTCTTC
j_gene: TRBJ2-1; abundance: .; d_gene: TRBD2; v_gene: TRBV30; CDR3aa: CAWTTSGLANNEQFF; CDR3nt: TGTGCCTGGACCACCTCGGGACTAGCGAACAATGAGCAGTTCTTC
j_gene: TRBJ2-5; abundance: .; d_gene: .; v_gene: TRBV5-1; CDR3aa: CASSPRTVPGETQYF; CDR3nt: TGCGCCAGCAGCCCTCGGACGGTCCCGGGGGAGACCCAGTACTTC
j_gene: TRBJ1-6; abundance: .; d_gene: TRBD1; v_gene: TRBV20-1; CDR3aa: CSAREGTGITPLHF; CDR3nt: TGCAGTGCTAGAGAAGGGACAGGGATCACACCCCTCCACTTT
j_gene: TRBJ2-3; abundance: .; d_gene: .; v_gene: TRBV7-2; CDR3aa: CASSSGDTLYF; CDR3nt: TGTGCCAGCAGCTCAGGTGATACGCTGTATTTT
j_gene: TRBJ2-3; abundance: .; d_gene: .; v_gene: TRBV29-1; CDR3aa: CSVAGPDTQYF; CDR3nt: TGCAGCGTTGCGGGGCCAGATACGCAGTATTTT
j_gene: TRBJ1-5; abundance: once; d_gene: .; v_gene: TRBV6-1; CDR3aa: CASSEEPALQPQHF; CDR3nt: TGTGCCAGCAGTGAAGAACCAGCCTTACAGCCCCAGCATTTT
j_gene: TRBJ1-4; abundance: once; d_gene: TRBD1; v_gene: TRBV30; CDR3aa: CAWGTGVNEKLFF; CDR3nt: TGTGCCTGGGGGACAGGGGTAAATGAAAAACTGTTTTTT
j_gene: TRBJ1-3; abundance: .; d_gene: TRBD1; v_gene: TRBV12-3/TRBV12-4; CDR3aa: CASSFTGQRLSGNTIYF; CDR3nt: TGTGCCAGCAGTTTTACGGGACAGCGTCTCTCTGGAAACACCATATATTTT
j_gene: TRBJ1-2; abundance: .; d_gene: .; v_gene: TRBV3-1; CDR3aa: CASSQAGNYGYTF; CDR3nt: TGTGCCAGCAGCCAAGCTGGCAACTATGGCTACACCTTC
j_gene: TRBJ1-5; abundance: .; d_gene: .; v_gene: TRBV3-1; CDR3aa: CASSQGGRQPQHF; CDR3nt: TGTGCCAGCAGCCAAGGGGGCAGGCAGCCCCAGCATTTT
j_gene: TRBJ2-1; abundance: few; d_gene: .; v_gene: TRBV7-2; CDR3aa: CASSLGGNVVF; CDR3nt: TGTGCCAGCAGCTTAGGGGGGAACGTGGTCTTC
j_gene: TRBJ2-6; abundance: .; d_gene: TRBD1; v_gene: TRBV12-3/TRBV12-4; CDR3aa: CASRDRTRGGANVLTF; CDR3nt: TGTGCCAGCAGGGACAGGACCCGAGGAGGGGCCAACGTCCTGACTTTC
j_gene: TRBJ2-1; abundance: few; d_gene: TRBD2; v_gene: TRBV7-2; CDR3aa: CASSFRTSGPYNEQFF; CDR3nt: TGTGCCAGCAGCTTCAGGACTAGCGGGCCGTACAATGAGCAGTTCTTC
j_gene: TRBJ2-7; abundance: .; d_gene: TRBD1; v_gene: TRBV7-2; CDR3aa: CASSYSLGQGDEQYF; CDR3nt: TGTGCCAGCAGCTACAGTCTGGGACAGGGGGACGAGCAGTACTTC
j_gene: TRBJ2-7; abundance: .; d_gene: .; v_gene: TRBV6-2/TRBV6-3; CDR3aa: CASRGSDSRDYEQYF; CDR3nt: TGTGCCAGCAGGGGGTCGGACAGTCGCGACTACGAGCAGTACTTC
j_gene: TRBJ1-1; abundance: .; d_gene: .; v_gene: TRBV7-2; CDR3aa: CASSLVTYTEAFF; CDR3nt: TGTGCCAGCAGCTTAGTAACGTACACTGAAGCTTTCTTT
j_gene: TRBJ2-4; abundance: once; d_gene: TRBD1; v_gene: TRBV27; CDR3aa: CASSEDRVVAKNIQYF; CDR3nt: TGTGCCAGCAGCGAAGACAGGGTAGTGGCCAAAAACATTCAGTACTTC
j_gene: TRBJ1-1; abundance: .; d_gene: .; v_gene: TRBV5-6; CDR3aa: CASSLAREAFF; CDR3nt: TGTGCCAGCAGCCTGGCCCGAGAAGCTTTCTTT
j_gene: TRBJ2-7; abundance: .; d_gene: .; v_gene: TRBV28; CDR3aa: CASRSSTGAHEQYF; CDR3nt: TGTGCCAGCAGGTCCTCCACCGGGGCCCACGAGCAGTACTTC
j_gene: TRBJ2-5; abundance: .; d_gene: TRBD1; v_gene: TRBV28; CDR3aa: CASSPGQGRGTQYF; CDR3nt: TGTGCCAGCAGTCCAGGACAGGGTAGGGGGACCCAGTACTTC
j_gene: TRBJ1-1; abundance: .; d_gene: .; v_gene: TRBV19; CDR3aa: CASSIPGGPGTEAFF; CDR3nt: TGTGCCAGTAGTATACCGGGGGGCCCCGGAACTGAAGCTTTCTTT
j_gene: TRBJ2-7; abundance: .; d_gene: TRBD1; v_gene: TRBV28; CDR3aa: CASSYGQGSTYEQYF; CDR3nt: TGTGCCAGCAGTTACGGACAGGGTTCGACCTACGAGCAGTACTTC
j_gene: TRBJ2-7; abundance: .; d_gene: TRBD2; v_gene: TRBV28; CDR3aa: CASKSRGRAPEQYF; CDR3nt: TGTGCCAGCAAGAGCCGAGGGAGGGCCCCCGAGCAGTACTTC
j_gene: TRBJ2-1; abundance: .; d_gene: TRBD2; v_gene: TRBV5-1; CDR3aa: CASSLVASGHTYNEQFF; CDR3nt: TGCGCCAGCAGCTTGGTAGCTAGCGGGCACACCTACAATGAGCAGTTCTTC
j_gene: TRBJ2-3; abundance: .; d_gene: .; v_gene: TRBV5-4; CDR3aa: CASSSPGRGTQYF; CDR3nt: TGTGCCAGCAGCTCCCCGGGCCGAGGTACGCAGTATTTT
j_gene: TRBJ1-1; abundance: .; d_gene: TRBD1; v_gene: TRBV7-9; CDR3aa: CASSLQGAIEAFF; CDR3nt: TGTGCCAGCAGCTTACAGGGGGCCATTGAAGCTTTCTTT